This TCR beta chain was sequenced during a study of T-cell memory formation after mild COVID-19. Study summary: TCR clusters mostly belonged to single donors. Study-wide points: Among CD4+ contracting clones, most were CM and EM, and CD8+ ones EMRA. The authors did not confirm SARS-CoV-2 specificity of second-wave clones peaking day 37. Pre-infection memory harbored some responding clones, suggesting cross-reactive memory joined.

The germline gives CDR1 LNHDA, CDR2 SQIVND (reference sequence). The CDR3 is 15 amino acids. Losses at the gene ends were 9 bases for V and 2 bases for J; bases not matched to a gene: 8. MiXCR was run by TCRdb on the 5' RACE reads, yielding one entry per CDR3 protein. This table holds about 560,000 distinct CDR3 sequences, roughly 22% found once. With respect to this clonotype: The antigen remains undetermined.

The chain links TRBV19 to TRBJ2-3, with TRBD1 matching over 10 bases. Material for sequencing was PBMCs or a T cell subset sorted from them (not recorded which). The TCR comes from an adult woman who had mild COVID-19 (a few samples of this study predate the infection). Cell type and time point are not known. The CDR3 DNA sequence: TGTGCCAGGACCCTAGGACAGGGGGTCACAGATACGCAGTATTTT. This encodes CARTLGQGVTDTQYF. Variable domain in full (rest from reference TRBV19 and TRBJ2-3): DGGITQSPKYLFRKEGQNVTLSCEQNLNHDAMYWYRQDPGQGLRLIYYSQIVNDFQKGDIAEGYSVSREKKESFPLTVTSAQKNPTAFYLCARTLGQGVTDTQYFGPGTRLTVL.